The 19 T cell receptor beta chains below were found in one sample sequenced in a study of identical twins. One entry per CDR3 protein, called by TCRdb with MiXCR from the 5' RACE reads. The data contain approximately 530,000 distinct CDR3 sequences, 20% to 25% of them seen just once; the ten biggest clones take up approximately 0.5%. These records were also assigned to another study, of yellow fever vaccine responses in identical twins.

Material: CD4+ T cells sorted from blood. The receptor set was obtained from a woman between 18 and 30 years old in good health.

The chain carries TRBV20-1 and TRBJ1-5, with a weak D call TRBD1 (6 bases). CDR1 is DFQATT, CDR2 SNEGSKA, per germline (reference sequence). The CDR3 has 16 residues. Trimming took 3 bases from V and 3 from J, leaving 18 bases between them. The CDR3 DNA sequence: TGCAGTGCTAGCCCTCCTAGGACAGCCAACAATCAGCCCCAGCATTTT. It yields the protein CSASPPRTANNQPQHF.

The rearrangement uses TRBV5-1 and TRBJ2-1; 13 bases align to TRBD2. The ends lost 4 bases at V and 4 bases at J; junction bases unmatched: 8. The germline V gene encodes CDR1 SGHRS and CDR2 YFSETQ. The CDR3 is made up of 17 amino acids. The CDR3 spells CASSVRLAGGFYNEQFF. The CDR3, as DNA: TGCGCCAGCAGCGTGAGACTAGCGGGGGGATTTTACAATGAGCAGTTCTTC.

In this sample, this clonotype turned up once. The V and J genes are TRBV24-1 and TRBJ2-1, with D tentatively TRBD2 (5 bases). The V gene lost 6 bases and the J gene lost 4 bases, with 18 bases spanning the gap. Germline CDR1 is KGHDR and CDR2 is SFDVKD. There are 16 residues in the CDR3. The CDR3 DNA sequence: TGTGCCACCAGTCCCTCCGGTTCGGGGTCATACAATGAGCAGTTCTTC. As protein: CATSPSGSGSYNEQFF.

V gene TRBV29-1 combines with J gene TRBJ1-1; no clear D. Between the trimmed V and J ends, which lost 5 bases and 0 bases, there was a span of 10 bases. This CDR3 contains 13 residues. From germline, CDR1 is SQVTM and CDR2 ANQGSEA. CDR3 sequence reads: CSVLERLNTEAFF. The CDR3 DNA reads TGCAGCGTTCTAGAGAGATTGAACACTGAAGCTTTCTTT.

The CDR3 DNA reads TGCAGTACGACTAGCGGGGGCCCCCGCAATGAGCAGTTCTTC. Translating gives CSTTSGGPRNEQFF. This chain uses TRBV20-1 with TRBJ2-1; 12 nucleotides match TRBD2. The CDR3 length is 14 residues. Trimming cost V 8 bases and J 6 bases; bases outside gene matches: 8. Germline CDR1 is DFQATT and CDR2 is SNEGSKA (reference sequence).

This chain joins TRBV2 and TRBJ2-5, with TRBD1 identical over 10 bases. Germline V lookup: CDR1 SNHLY, CDR2 FYNNEI. V shed 1 base and J 4 bases; nucleotides not matched to a gene: 6. The CDR3 has 16 residues. CDR3 DNA sequence: TGTGCCAGCAGTGAAGGGACAGGGGGTTCGCGAGAGACCCAGTACTTC. Its translation is CASSEGTGGSRETQYF.

This clonotype showed up just a few times. The rearrangement joins TRBV7-2 to TRBJ1-2; unclear D gene. The V and J ends lost 0 bases and 0 bases respectively, with 11 bases between them. Germline CDR1 SGHTA, CDR2 FQGNSA. CDR3 length equals 16 residues. The DNA of the CDR3 is TGTGCCAGCAGCTTAGCGGTGCCAGACTCTAACTATGGCTACACCTTC. Translating it yields CASSLAVPDSNYGYTF.

This sequence joins TRBV20-1 and TRBJ2-7; the D gene is possibly TRBD2 (5 bases). CDR1 is DFQATT, CDR2 SNEGSKA, per germline (reference sequence). This CDR3 comprises 13 residues. The CDR3 region has the DNA TGCAGCCCCCTCTCTAGCAGCTCCTACGAGCAGTACTTC. It is translated as CSPLSSSSYEQYF.

This clonotype was found a few times. The J gene is TRBJ2-1, the V gene TRBV28; 7 bases align to TRBD1. This CDR3 has 14 amino acids. Losses at the gene ends were 5 bases for V and 6 bases for J; bases not matched to a gene: 7. CDR1 and CDR2 from the germline V gene are MDHEN and SYDVKM. The CDR3 is CASSPTGVSNEQFF. CDR3 nucleotide sequence: TGTGCCAGCAGTCCCACAGGGGTCAGCAATGAGCAGTTCTTC.

This clonotype came up many times. The J gene is TRBJ2-1, the V gene TRBV12-3 or TRBV12-4; unclear D gene. V lost 1 base and J lost 10, with 11 bases in between. The CDR3 runs 13 residues. This chain's CDR3 is CASSLDSVTEQFF. The DNA of the CDR3 is TGTGCCAGCAGTTTAGATTCGGTAACCGAGCAGTTCTTC.

The chain has TRBV20-1 and TRBJ2-5; TRBD2 aligns across 7 bases. Unmatched junction bases numbered 10, after V lost 2 bases and J lost 1 base. Per germline, CDR1 DFQATT and CDR2 SNEGSKA (reference sequence). The CDR3 has 16 amino acids. The DNA for the CDR3 is TGCAGTGCTAGAAAGGGGCTAGCGGAACTCCAAGAGACCCAGTACTTC. It codes for CSARKGLAELQETQYF.

This clonotype has only a few counts. The rearrangement links TRBV2 to TRBJ1-1, with a possible D match to TRBD1 (5 bases). Germline loops: CDR1 SNHLY, CDR2 FYNNEI. The length of the CDR3 is 14 residues. Trimming left V 2 bases short and J 1 base short, with 8 bases between. The CDR3 bases are TGTGCCAGCAGTGAATTCGGGGGGAACACTGAAGCTTTCTTT. Residues: CASSEFGGNTEAFF.

Only a few counts were recorded for this clonotype. V usage is TRBV24-1 and J usage is TRBJ1-6; D possibly corresponds to TRBD1 (5 bases). The CDR3 runs 15 residues. The V gene lost 3 bases and the J gene lost 3 bases, with 8 bases spanning the gap. In germline, CDR1 is KGHDR, CDR2 SFDVKD. Here the CDR3 reads CATSDGQGYNSPLHF. The CDR3, as DNA: TGTGCCACCAGTGATGGTCAGGGCTATAATTCACCCCTCCACTTT.

This clonotype has just a few counts. The chain has TRBV29-1 and TRBJ2-4, with a tentative D call TRBD1 (7 bases). CDR3 length: 15 residues. From germline, CDR1 is SQVTM and CDR2 ANQGSEA. Trimming removed 2 bases from V and 3 bases from J, with 14 bases in between. This chain's CDR3 is CSVELLQGGKNIQYF. CDR3 DNA sequence: TGCAGCGTTGAATTGCTCCAGGGGGGCAAAAACATTCAGTACTTC.

This clonotype was observed a few times. The CDR3 bases are TGTGCCAGCAGCACCCCTTGGACTAGCGGGAGCGAGGAGTTCTTC. Residues: CASSTPWTSGSEEFF. The rearrangement links TRBV6-1 to TRBJ2-1; 13 bases are shared with TRBD2. Germline CDR1 reads MNHNS; CDR2 reads SASEGT. The V gene end was trimmed by 6 bases and the J gene end by 14 bases; junction bases not matched to a gene: 13. This CDR3 region has 15 residues.

The chain couples TRBV19 to TRBJ1-4, with D unclear. The CDR3 consists of 16 residues. CDR1 is LNHDA, CDR2 SQIVND, per germline (reference sequence). The V end lost 6 bases, the J end lost 5 bases, and 19 bases lay between the germline ends. The CDR3 protein is CASSRNTGNSNEKLFF. The CDR3 bases are TGTGCCAGTAGCAGAAATACCGGAAACAGCAATGAAAAACTGTTTTTT.

The chain joins TRBV9 to TRBJ2-7; possible D gene TRBD1, 5 bases. V was trimmed by 0 bases and J by 2 bases, leaving 9 bases between them. Germline assignment: CDR1 SGDLS and CDR2 YYNGEE. CDR3 size: 14 residues. The CDR3 bases are TGTGCCAGCAGCGTAGATCACAGGCCCTACGAGCAGTACTTC. Protein sequence: CASSVDHRPYEQYF.

This chain uses TRBV7-3 with TRBJ2-3; no firm D call. This CDR3 spans 13 amino acids. Trimming shortened V by 2 bases and J by 2 bases, and 5 bases separated the two germline ends. The germline gives CDR1 SGHTA, CDR2 FQGTGA. CDR3: CASSLQDTDTQYF. CDR3 DNA sequence: TGTGCCAGCAGCTTACAGGACACAGATACGCAGTATTTT.

The chain has TRBV12-3 or TRBV12-4 and TRBJ2-7, with D perhaps matching TRBD1 (5 bases). The CDR3 sequence is 14 residues long. V was cut by 6 bases and J by 3 bases, with 15 bases left in between. CDR3 sequence reads: CASSDLGRGYEQYF. The CDR3 nucleotides read TGTGCCAGCAGCGACCTTGGAAGGGGCTACGAGCAGTACTTC.